The TCR beta chain described here comes from a study of cytomegalovirus exposure and HLA in healthy donors. Study-wide findings and caveats: In a later analysis, HLA-C alleles had the fewest associated TCRs, DRB1 alleles the most. Presence/absence analysis assumed near-uniform sequencing depth across donors. The study put 160 or so TCR beta chains on its list as cytomegalovirus-associated.

A multiplex PCR was run with 60 Vbeta primers and 13 Jbeta primers. The data were produced by immunoSEQ multiplex PCR, yet TCRdb's version contains in-frame clones alone and is incomplete. The profile shows roughly 86,000 clones, roughly 67% of them singletons. Comments on this clone: Its target is unknown.

Germline V CDR1 and CDR2: SGDLS, YYNGEE. V was pared by 3 bases and J by 0 bases, with 10 bases between. The CDR3 length is 15 residues. The sample was PBMCs. The chain is built from TRBV9 and TRBJ1-5; weak D call: TRBD1 (6 bases). The receptor was isolated from a woman aged 50 to 60 in good health and CMV-seropositive. The CDR3 bases are TGTGCCAGCAGCGGAGGACAGAATAGCAATCAGCCCCAGCATTTT. This sequence encodes CASSGGQNSNQPQHF. Looking up the rest from reference TRBV9 and TRBJ1-5 gives the full variable domain: DSGVTQTPKHLITATGQRVTLRCSPRSGDLSVYWYQQSLDQGLQFLIQYYNGEERAKGNILERFSAQQFPDLHSELNLSSLELGDSALYFCASSGGQNSNQPQHFGDGTRLSIL.